This passage covers 29 T cell receptor beta chains from one sample sequenced in a study of cytomegalovirus exposure and HLA in healthy donors. The study ran its PCR with 60 Vbeta and 13 Jbeta primers. Repertoires were generated with immunoSEQ multiplex PCR, while TCRdb's copy carries only in-frame clones and drops some. The sample has some 87,000 clones, more than 60% seen once; the top ten hold approximately 3%. The sample taken for sequencing was PBMCs. Receptors were obtained from a man aged 25-45 years in good health and CMV-seronegative.

The rearrangement links TRBV11-3 to TRBJ1-5; a weak D match, TRBD1 (6 bases). Per germline, CDR1 SGHNT and CDR2 YENEEA. The germline V and J ends were trimmed by 3 bases and 3 bases, with 12 bases remaining between them. The length of the CDR3 is 15 residues. The DNA for the CDR3 is TGTGCCAGCAGCTTGGGCACAGGGTCCAATCAGCCCCAGCATTTT. It codes for CASSLGTGSNQPQHF.

As DNA, the CDR3 is TGCGCCAGCAGCCCACAACAGGGTCCACTAGCCAAAAACATTCAGTACTTC. Residues: CASSPQQGPLAKNIQYF. The chain uses TRBV5-1 and TRBJ2-4; TRBD1 might be the D (6 bases). The germline gives CDR1 SGHRS, CDR2 YFSETQ. V lost 4 bases to trimming and J lost 0 bases, with 17 bases between them. This CDR3 region has 17 residues.

By share, this clone counts as medium-sized. The chain joins TRBV6-5 to TRBJ2-3, with TRBD1 as a possible D gene (5 bases). The V and J ends lost 0 bases and 3 bases respectively, with 7 bases between them. This CDR3 has 14 residues. Per the germline V gene, CDR1 is MNHEY and CDR2 is SVGAGI. CDR3 amino acids: CASSYSQGTDTQYF. In DNA, the CDR3 is TGTGCCAGCAGTTACTCGCAGGGTACAGATACGCAGTATTTT.

This chain uses TRBV5-1 with TRBJ2-7; 11 positions agree with TRBD1. The length of the CDR3 is 14 residues. Germline assignment: CDR1 SGHRS and CDR2 YFSETQ. The junction had 5 bases not matched to a gene; V was cut back by 6 bases and J by 3 bases. CDR3 DNA sequence: TGCGCCAGCACCGGACAGGGGGCAGTCTACGAGCAGTACTTC. It translates to CASTGQGAVYEQYF.

This chain links TRBV19 with TRBJ2-2; D may be TRBD2 (6 bases). The CDR3 length is 14 residues. The germline CDR1 and CDR2 sequences are LNHDA and SQIVND (reference sequence). V lost 9 bases to trimming and J lost 0 bases, with 11 bases between them. CDR3 residues: CASGTATNTGELFF. CDR3 coding DNA: TGTGCCAGCGGGACTGCTACGAACACCGGGGAGCTGTTTTTT.

The sample holds one count of this clone. The chain uses TRBV11-2 and TRBJ2-1, with a weak D call TRBD1 (6 bases). V lost 3 bases and J lost 0, with 15 bases in between. The CDR3 has 17 residues. Germline CDR1 reads SGHAT; CDR2 reads FQNNGV. DNA for the CDR3: TGTGCCAGCAGCTTTGATAGGACAGTTGGCTCCTACAATGAGCAGTTCTTC. Translating it yields CASSFDRTVGSYNEQFF.

J is TRBJ1-2 and V is TRBV19; TRBD1 might be the D (5 bases). The CDR3 totals 13 residues. V lost 1 base to trimming and J lost 5 bases, with 8 bases between them. The germline V gene encodes CDR1 LNHDA and CDR2 SQIVND (reference sequence). The chain's CDR3 is CASSIATVYGYTF. In nucleotides, the CDR3 is TGTGCCAGTAGTATAGCGACAGTATATGGCTACACCTTC.

This sequence joins TRBV7-8 and TRBJ2-1; no reliable D call. Trimming took 4 bases from V and 5 from J, leaving 12 bases between them. Germline CDR1 and CDR2: SGHVS and FQNEAQ. The CDR3 covers 14 residues. The CDR3 is CASSSGPLNNEQFF. DNA of the CDR3: TGTGCCAGCAGCTCGGGTCCTTTAAACAATGAGCAGTTCTTC.

The chain recombines TRBV9 with TRBJ2-2; 7 nucleotides align to TRBD2. CDR1 is SGDLS, CDR2 YYNGEE, per germline. Trimming took 0 bases from V and 4 from J; bases not matched to a gene: 6. The CDR3 loop spans 16 amino acids. DNA of the CDR3: TGTGCCAGCAGCGTAGGGGGACTACTACCCACCGGGGAGCTGTTTTTT. Protein: CASSVGGLLPTGELFF. Drawing the rest from reference TRBV9 and TRBJ2-2, the complete variable domain is DSGVTQTPKHLITATGQRVTLRCSPRSGDLSVYWYQQSLDQGLQFLIQYYNGEERAKGNILERFSAQQFPDLHSELNLSSLELGDSALYFCASSVGGLLPTGELFFGEGSRLTVL.

This sequence joins TRBV18 and TRBJ1-4; 7 bases are shared with TRBD1. The CDR3 length is 17 residues. CDR1 and CDR2 from the germline V gene are KGHSH and LQKENI. V gave up 3 bases and J gave up 3 bases; unmatched junction bases: 10. The CDR3 coding sequence is TGTGCCAGCTCACCCCTACAGGGGATCGAGTCTAATGAAAAACTGTTTTTT. Amino acids: CASSPLQGIESNEKLFF.

The CDR3 region has the DNA TGTGCCAGCAGCTCCTCCGGGACAGGGTTTAACAATGAGCAGTTCTTC. Its protein is CASSSSGTGFNNEQFF. The chain carries TRBV7-2 and TRBJ2-1; TRBD1 matches 9 bases. The CDR3 extends over 16 amino acids. In germline, CDR1 is SGHTA, CDR2 FQGNSA. J gave up 5 bases and V 4 bases, and 9 bases lay outside the gene matches.

The chain employs TRBV28 and TRBJ1-2; TRBD1 is a possible D gene (6 bases). The CDR3 runs to 12 residues. Trimming removed 7 bases at V and 7 bases at J, with 13 bases between. Germline V lookup: CDR1 MDHEN, CDR2 SYDVKM. CDR3 nucleotide sequence: TGTGCCAGCATTAAGGCAGGGGTTGGCTACACCTTC. Translating gives CASIKAGVGYTF.

The gene calls are TRBV9 and TRBJ2-1, with D possibly TRBD1 on 6 matching bases. CDR1 SGDLS and CDR2 YYNGEE come from the germline V gene. The CDR3 covers 15 residues. Trimming left V 0 bases short and J 10 bases short, with 17 bases between. The CDR3 DNA reads TGTGCCAGCAGCGTAGCTCCAGGGGCCCTTACCGAGCAGTTCTTC. It yields the protein CASSVAPGALTEQFF. Combining the CDR3 with reference TRBV9 and TRBJ2-1 gives the whole variable domain DSGVTQTPKHLITATGQRVTLRCSPRSGDLSVYWYQQSLDQGLQFLIQYYNGEERAKGNILERFSAQQFPDLHSELNLSSLELGDSALYFCASSVAPGALTEQFFGPGTRLTVL.

This clone was detected only once. This sequence joins TRBV6-5 and TRBJ1-2; 10 nucleotides align to TRBD1. The length of the CDR3 is 15 residues. Trimming at V came to 4 bases and at J to 2 bases, leaving 4 bases not matched to a gene. Looked up from germline, CDR1 is MNHEY and CDR2 is SVGAGI. The CDR3 reads CASSLSGQGNYGYTF. CDR3 bases: TGTGCCAGCAGTTTGTCGGGACAGGGGAACTATGGCTACACCTTC.

This sequence joins TRBV9 and TRBJ1-3, with 8 bases matching TRBD1. The CDR3 runs to 16 residues. After removal of 6 bases from V and 4 bases from J, the junction contained 12 bases not matched to a gene. Germline CDR1 SGDLS, CDR2 YYNGEE. CDR3 sequence (DNA): TGTGCCAGCACATCCGGGACAGGTGTATCGGGAAACACCATATATTTT. The encoded protein is CASTSGTGVSGNTIYF.

This clone was seen once. The CDR3 protein is CASSQTGGGGNQPQHF. The CDR3 DNA is TGCGCCAGCAGCCAAACGGGGGGAGGGGGCAATCAGCCCCAGCATTTT. V is TRBV4-1 and J is TRBJ1-5; tentative D call: TRBD1 (5 bases). CDR3 length: 16 amino acids. Germline V gene data show CDR1 as MGHRA and CDR2 as YSYEKL. V shed 2 bases and J shed 2 bases, with 13 bases lying between them.

This chain links TRBV5-1 with TRBJ1-1, with TRBD1 identical over 8 bases. Trimming at V came to 0 bases and at J to 1 base, leaving 2 bases not matched to a gene. Germline CDR1 SGHRS, CDR2 YFSETQ. The length of the CDR3 is 15 residues. The CDR3 DNA is TGCGCCAGCAGCTTGGCCGGGACAGGGAACACTGAAGCTTTCTTT. This gives the protein CASSLAGTGNTEAFF.

This clone was detected only once. The genes are TRBV18 and TRBJ2-3, with D possibly matching TRBD2 (6 bases). This CDR3 has 18 amino acids. Trimming pared 1 base from V and 3 bases from J, leaving 20 bases between. In germline, CDR1 is KGHSH, CDR2 LQKENI. The CDR3: CASSPRRVTSRGTDTQYF. The CDR3 nucleotides are TGTGCCAGCTCACCACGGAGGGTAACCTCGAGGGGTACAGATACGCAGTATTTT.

The V gene is TRBV29-1, the J gene TRBJ1-1; possible D gene TRBD1, 5 bases. Trimming shortened V by 3 bases and J by 9 bases, and 11 bases separated the two germline ends. Germline CDR1 SQVTM, CDR2 ANQGSEA. The CDR3 loop spans 11 amino acids. CDR3 DNA sequence: TGCAGCGTTGATAGGGGCAGTAAAGCTTTCTTT. It is translated as CSVDRGSKAFF. Looking up the rest from reference TRBV29-1 and TRBJ1-1 gives the full variable domain: SAVISQKPSRDICQRGTSLTIQCQVDSQVTMMFWYRQQPGQSLTLIATANQGSEATYESGFVIDKFPISRPNLTFSTLTVSNMSPEDSSIYLCSVDRGSKAFFGQGTRLTVV.

This clone was detected a few times. The chain has TRBV19 and TRBJ1-5; no clear D. V gave up 2 bases and J gave up 4 bases, with 18 bases separating them. Per the germline V gene, CDR1 is LNHDA and CDR2 is SQIVND (reference sequence). The CDR3 runs to 17 residues. As DNA, the CDR3 is TGTGCCAGTAGTATACCGCCTTTCCGGGGTAGTAATCAGCCCCAGCATTTT. Translation gives CASSIPPFRGSNQPQHF.

This rearrangement joins TRBV10-3 to TRBJ1-1; no reliable D call. Germline assignment: CDR1 ENHRY and CDR2 SYGVKD. V was pared by 6 bases and J by 4 bases, with 12 bases between. This CDR3 is 13 amino acids long. The CDR3 DNA sequence: TGTGCCATCAGGGGCCCGAGCGGCACTGAAGCTTTCTTT. Its translation is CAIRGPSGTEAFF.

This clone turned up a few times. This rearrangement joins TRBV19 to TRBJ1-6; TRBD1 aligns across 8 bases. The CDR3 is 13 amino acids. With 7 bases clipped from V and 8 bases from J, the junction kept 4 bases outside the gene matches. The germline CDR1 and CDR2 sequences are LNHDA and SQIVND (reference sequence). Here the CDR3 reads CASTDRVDSPLHF. CDR3 DNA sequence: TGTGCCAGTACGGACAGGGTGGATTCACCCCTCCACTTT.

This chain uses TRBV6-5 with TRBJ1-4; D is uncertain. Germline V lookup: CDR1 MNHEY, CDR2 SVGAGI. CDR3 length equals 15 residues. Trimming cost V 5 bases and J 3 bases, with 13 bases left between them. The CDR3, as DNA: TGTGCCAGCAGTCAGAACACGGGAGCTAATGAAAAACTGTTTTTT. Amino acids: CASSQNTGANEKLFF.

The chain uses TRBV28 and TRBJ1-3; D is uncertain. Germline V gene lookup returns CDR1 MDHEN and CDR2 SYDVKM. This CDR3 has 17 amino acids. The ends were cut back, 4 bases at V and 2 bases at J, with 18 bases in the middle. The CDR3, as DNA: TGTGCCAGCAGTTCCCCCCGGGGAAAAGAGGCTGGAAACACCATATATTTT. The encoded protein is CASSSPRGKEAGNTIYF.

V gene TRBV19 combines with J gene TRBJ2-5; D is possibly TRBD2 (7 bases). V was pared by 3 bases and J by 4 bases, with 18 bases between. The CDR3 spans 16 residues. Germline V gene sequence: CDR1 LNHDA, CDR2 SQIVND (reference sequence). This CDR3 reads CASSMGGRGGRETQYF. The CDR3, as DNA: TGTGCCAGTAGTATGGGGGGTAGGGGGGGGCGAGAGACCCAGTACTTC.

This chain joins TRBV7-9 and TRBJ1-4, with 8 nucleotides matching TRBD1. The J segment lost 0 bases and the V segment lost 1 base, leaving 4 bases of the junction unmatched. There are 17 residues in the CDR3. Per the germline V gene, CDR1 is SEHNR and CDR2 is FQNEAQ (reference sequence). The CDR3 coding sequence is TGTGCCAGCAGCTTAGTGCAGGGGGCTGCAACTAATGAAAAACTGTTTTTT. Translation: CASSLVQGAATNEKLFF.

This chain joins TRBV6-5 and TRBJ2-1, with 8 bases matching TRBD2. This CDR3 has 13 residues. Germline-derived CDR1 and CDR2 are MNHEY and SVGAGI. J gave up 5 bases and V 8 bases, and 5 bases lay outside the gene matches. For the CDR3, the DNA is TGTGCCAGCCGGGGGGGAGCGGACAATGAGCAGTTCTTC. Translating it yields CASRGGADNEQFF.

The chain employs TRBV5-1 and TRBJ1-5; D is possibly TRBD1 (6 bases). From germline, CDR1 is SGHRS and CDR2 YFSETQ. The CDR3 totals 15 residues. The V gene lost 1 base and the J gene lost 4 bases, with 12 bases spanning the gap. The CDR3 loop reads CASSLSGQINQPQHF. The CDR3, as DNA: TGCGCCAGCAGCTTGTCAGGACAGATAAATCAGCCCCAGCATTTT.

This rearrangement joins TRBV29-1 to TRBJ1-1, with D unclear. Germline V CDR1 and CDR2: SQVTM, ANQGSEA. With 0 bases removed from V and 1 base from J, the gap between germline ends came to 21 bases. The CDR3 runs 18 residues. CDR3 DNA: TGCAGCGTTGAAGATCCCGGAGGGTTGGTTAAAACGAACACTGAAGCTTTCTTT. Translating gives CSVEDPGGLVKTNTEAFF.